This TCR beta chain was sequenced in a study of cytomegalovirus exposure and HLA in healthy donors. Study background: Earlier, 95 million to 130 million unique TCR beta sequences were recovered from 200 million or so T cells by an analysis. Study-level results: As a later analysis revealed, most CMV-associated TCR beta chains appeared HLA-restricted.

A multiplex PCR was run with 60 Vbeta primers and 13 Jbeta primers. In the source study's methods: In a later analysis, some 10 million of some 80 million unique beta chains occurred in at least two donors. Method: immunoSEQ multiplex PCR; TCRdb's copy keeps in-frame clones and lacks some. V and J calls and clone size come straight from that table; D and trimming were deduced from the DNA. The sample holds around 140,000 clones, 78% seen once. This clone came up once. Its antigen remains unidentified. The sequenced material came from PBMCs. This receptor was obtained from a female donor in good health and CMV-seronegative.

This chain's CDR3 is CASIVAGGSTDTQYF. In DNA, the CDR3 is TGTGCCAGCATTGTGGCGGGAGGGAGCACAGATACGCAGTATTTT. The J gene is TRBJ2-3, the V gene TRBV2, with 9 bases identical to TRBD2. Germline CDR1 reads SNHLY; CDR2 reads FYNNEI. Trimming cost V 7 bases and J 0 bases; bases outside gene matches: 5. The CDR3 totals 15 residues.